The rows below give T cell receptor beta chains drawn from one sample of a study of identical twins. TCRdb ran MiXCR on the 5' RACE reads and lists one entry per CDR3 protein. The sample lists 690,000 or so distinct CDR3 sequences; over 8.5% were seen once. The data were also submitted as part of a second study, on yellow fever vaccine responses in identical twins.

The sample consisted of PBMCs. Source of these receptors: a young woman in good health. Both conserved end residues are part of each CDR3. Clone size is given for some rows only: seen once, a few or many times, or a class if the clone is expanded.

CASSSDRGTTEAFF | NA | TRBV27
CASSAGQLAKNIQYF | few | TRBV7-2
CSASLLVHQETQYF | many | TRBV29-1
CASSLAGTSGGVRDTQYF | NA | TRBV7-2
CASSQDQRLAGGRDNEQFF | NA | TRBV4-2
CASSLEAENSYEQYF | NA | TRBV7-9
CASSSLTGVQETQYF | many | TRBV11-1
CASSPKDGYTF | NA | TRBV6-6
CASSKGLASQETQYF | many | TRBV2
CSASPPQGRTYEQYF | many | TRBV20-1
CASSQDLTGQETQYF | few | TRBV3-1
CASSPTSLRGTGELFF | few | TRBV5-1
CASTTNNQPQHF | few | TRBV12-3/TRBV12-4
CASSQGDRAGGYTF | NA | TRBV3-1
CATSRESGTVRDEAFF | many | TRBV15
CATLDAEAFF | NA | TRBV28
CASSWYRGLYNEQFF | many | TRBV5-5
CASTPGLASNIQYF | many | TRBV5-1
CASFQANTEAFF | few | TRBV19
CSARKGWYEQFF | many | TRBV20-1
CASSLKYNEQFF | many | TRBV5-1
CSVEDRATGNYNEQFF | many | TRBV29-1
CASSQYQDSSYNEQFF | NA | TRBV14
CASSLNPGHYQETQYF | NA | TRBV5-1
CASSFERGDADTQYF | NA | TRBV12-3/TRBV12-4
CASSLSRSLFQETQYF | NA | TRBV5-6
CASSLKVGEKLFF | few | TRBV7-9
CASSQVAGVGETQYF | many | TRBV4-2
CASSLAGGSFYNEQFF | few | TRBV11-1
CASSRSAGGTYEQYF | few | TRBV18
CANVVGRETQYF | NA | TRBV6-5
CASSEALTAWLAGEFYEQYF | few | TRBV6-1
CSASWIMNTGELFF | NA | TRBV20-1
CASSDRPDSMTEAFF | NA | TRBV6-4
CASSSLPGTNEKLFF | many | TRBV7-9
CSARIGGSDETQYF | many | TRBV20-1
CASTRGTSPFF | few | TRBV7-2
CASRRPVSYNEQFF | NA | TRBV2
CSVGGASGSPDTQYF | NA | TRBV29-1
CASRGQAGNTIYF | NA | TRBV6-1
CASRRGLGSYEQYF | many | TRBV28
CASRGSGTGGYEQYF | few | TRBV28
CASSLPGVEKLFF | many | TRBV6-6
CATSDLQTPGQGGGEQFF | many | TRBV24-1
CASSLGEGSTEAFF | few | TRBV7-6
CASSLRLAGTGELFF | many | TRBV28
CASSQINTGELFF | many | TRBV12-3/TRBV12-4
CASSYEIGTSGTDTQYF | few | TRBV6-2/TRBV6-3
CASSLARPANTGELFF | many | TRBV7-9